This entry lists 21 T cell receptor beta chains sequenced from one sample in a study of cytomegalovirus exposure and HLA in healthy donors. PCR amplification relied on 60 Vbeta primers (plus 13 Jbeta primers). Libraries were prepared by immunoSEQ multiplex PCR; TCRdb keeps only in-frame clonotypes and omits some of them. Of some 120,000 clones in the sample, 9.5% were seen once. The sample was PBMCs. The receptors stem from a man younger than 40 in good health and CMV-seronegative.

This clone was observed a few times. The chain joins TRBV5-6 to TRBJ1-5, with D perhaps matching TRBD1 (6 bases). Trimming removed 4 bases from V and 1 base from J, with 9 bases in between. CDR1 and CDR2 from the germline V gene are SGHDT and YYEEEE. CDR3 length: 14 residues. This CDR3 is CASSPQGSNQPQHF. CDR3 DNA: TGTGCCAGCAGCCCACAGGGAAGCAATCAGCCCCAGCATTTT.

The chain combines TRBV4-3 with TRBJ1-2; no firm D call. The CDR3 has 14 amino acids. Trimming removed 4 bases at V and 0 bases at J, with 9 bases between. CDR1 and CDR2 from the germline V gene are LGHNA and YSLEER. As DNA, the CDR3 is TGCGCCAGCAGCCCACCTTTAGCTAACTATGGCTACACCTTC. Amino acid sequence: CASSPPLANYGYTF.

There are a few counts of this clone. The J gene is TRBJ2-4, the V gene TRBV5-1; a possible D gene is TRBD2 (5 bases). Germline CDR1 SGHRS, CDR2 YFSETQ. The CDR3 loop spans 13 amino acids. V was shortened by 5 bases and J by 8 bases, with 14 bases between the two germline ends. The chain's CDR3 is CASRTPGVDIQYF. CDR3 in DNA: TGCGCCAGCAGAACCCCCGGGGTGGACATTCAGTACTTC.

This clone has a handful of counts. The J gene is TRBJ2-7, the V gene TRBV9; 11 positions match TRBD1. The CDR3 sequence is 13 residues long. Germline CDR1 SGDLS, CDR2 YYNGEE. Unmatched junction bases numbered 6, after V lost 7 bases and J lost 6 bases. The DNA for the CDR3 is TGTGCCAGCTCCACCGGGACAGGGGGCGAGCAGTACTTC. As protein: CASSTGTGGEQYF. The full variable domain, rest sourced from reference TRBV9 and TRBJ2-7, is DSGVTQTPKHLITATGQRVTLRCSPRSGDLSVYWYQQSLDQGLQFLIQYYNGEERAKGNILERFSAQQFPDLHSELNLSSLELGDSALYFCASSTGTGGEQYFGPGTRLTVT.

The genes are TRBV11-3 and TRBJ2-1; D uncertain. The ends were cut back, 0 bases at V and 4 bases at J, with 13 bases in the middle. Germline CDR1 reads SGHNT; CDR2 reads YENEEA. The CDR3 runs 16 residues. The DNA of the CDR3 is TGTGCCAGCAGCTTAGATCGAGGAGAGCGATACAATGAGCAGTTCTTC. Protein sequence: CASSLDRGERYNEQFF.

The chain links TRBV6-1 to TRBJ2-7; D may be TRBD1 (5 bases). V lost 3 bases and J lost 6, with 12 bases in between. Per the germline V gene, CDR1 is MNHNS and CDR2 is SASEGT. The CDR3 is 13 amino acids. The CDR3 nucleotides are TGTGCCAGCAGTGAGAGAAGGGGCGTCGAGCAGTACTTC. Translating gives CASSERRGVEQYF.

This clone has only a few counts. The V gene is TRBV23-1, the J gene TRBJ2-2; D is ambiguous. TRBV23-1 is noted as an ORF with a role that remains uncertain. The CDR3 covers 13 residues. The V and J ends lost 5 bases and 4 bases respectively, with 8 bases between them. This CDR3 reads CASSERSTGELFF. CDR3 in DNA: TGCGCCAGCAGTGAAAGGAGCACCGGGGAGCTGTTTTTT.

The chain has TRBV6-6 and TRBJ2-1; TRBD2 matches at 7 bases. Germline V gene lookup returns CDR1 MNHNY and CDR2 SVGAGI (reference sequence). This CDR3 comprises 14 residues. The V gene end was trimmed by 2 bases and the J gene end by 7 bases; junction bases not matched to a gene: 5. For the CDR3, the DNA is TGTGCCAGCAGTTACGGGGGACTAACTAATGAGCAGTTCTTC. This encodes CASSYGGLTNEQFF.

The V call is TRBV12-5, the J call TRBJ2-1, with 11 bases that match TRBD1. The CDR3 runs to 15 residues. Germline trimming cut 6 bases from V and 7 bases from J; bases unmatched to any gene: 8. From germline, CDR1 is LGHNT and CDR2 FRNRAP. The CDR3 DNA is TGTGCTAGTGGCCTCGGGACAGGGGGTATAAATGAGCAGTTCTTC. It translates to CASGLGTGGINEQFF.

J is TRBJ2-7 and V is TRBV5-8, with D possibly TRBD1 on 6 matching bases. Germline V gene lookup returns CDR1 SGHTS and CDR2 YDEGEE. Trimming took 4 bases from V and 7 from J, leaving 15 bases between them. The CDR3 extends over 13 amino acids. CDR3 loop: CASSPQTGREQYF. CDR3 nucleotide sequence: TGTGCCAGCAGCCCCCAGACAGGTAGGGAGCAGTACTTC.

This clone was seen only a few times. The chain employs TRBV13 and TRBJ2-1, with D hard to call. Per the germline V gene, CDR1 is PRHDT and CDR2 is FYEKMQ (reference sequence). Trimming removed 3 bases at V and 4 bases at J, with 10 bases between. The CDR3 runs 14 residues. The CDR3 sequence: CASSFNSAYNEQFF. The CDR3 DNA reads TGTGCCAGCAGCTTTAACAGTGCTTACAATGAGCAGTTCTTC.

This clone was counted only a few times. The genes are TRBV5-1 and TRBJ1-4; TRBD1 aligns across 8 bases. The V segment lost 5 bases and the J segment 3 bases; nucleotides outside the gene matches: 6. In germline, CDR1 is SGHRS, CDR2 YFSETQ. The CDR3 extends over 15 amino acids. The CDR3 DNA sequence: TGCGCCAGCAGGTCCCAGGGGGCGGCTAATGAAAAACTGTTTTTT. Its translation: CASRSQGAANEKLFF.

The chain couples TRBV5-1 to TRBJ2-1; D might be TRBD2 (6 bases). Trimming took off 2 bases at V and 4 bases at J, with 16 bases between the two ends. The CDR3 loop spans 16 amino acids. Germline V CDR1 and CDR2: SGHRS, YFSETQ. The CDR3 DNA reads TGCGCCAGCAGCTTACCTCTTGACGGGACTTACAATGAGCAGTTCTTC. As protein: CASSLPLDGTYNEQFF.

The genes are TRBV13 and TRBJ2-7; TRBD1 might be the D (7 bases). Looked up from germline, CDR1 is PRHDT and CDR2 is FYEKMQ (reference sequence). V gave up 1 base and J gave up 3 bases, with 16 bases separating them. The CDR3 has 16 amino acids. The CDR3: CASSLVRGQNYYEQYF. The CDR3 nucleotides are TGTGCCAGCAGCTTAGTGCGGGGACAGAATTACTACGAGCAGTACTTC.

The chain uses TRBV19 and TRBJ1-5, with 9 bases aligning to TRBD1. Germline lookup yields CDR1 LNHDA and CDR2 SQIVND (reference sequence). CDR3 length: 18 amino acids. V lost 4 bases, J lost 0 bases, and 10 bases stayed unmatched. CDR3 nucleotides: TGTGCCAGTAGTAATAAGGGACAGGGCTTGTTTAGCAATCAGCCCCAGCATTTT. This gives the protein CASSNKGQGLFSNQPQHF.

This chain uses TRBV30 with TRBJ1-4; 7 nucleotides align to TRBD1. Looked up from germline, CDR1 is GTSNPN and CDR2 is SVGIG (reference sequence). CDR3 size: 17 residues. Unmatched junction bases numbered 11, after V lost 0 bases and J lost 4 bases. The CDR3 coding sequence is TGTGCCTGGAGTGTACCGTGGCAGGGGGGTTATAATGAAAAACTGTTTTTT. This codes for CAWSVPWQGGYNEKLFF. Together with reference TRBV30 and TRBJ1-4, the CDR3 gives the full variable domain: SQTIHQWPATLVQPVGSPLSLECTVEGTSNPNLYWYRQAAGRGLQLLFYSVGIGQISSEVPQNLSASRPQDRQFILSSKKLLLSDSGFYLCAWSVPWQGGYNEKLFFGSGTQLSVL.

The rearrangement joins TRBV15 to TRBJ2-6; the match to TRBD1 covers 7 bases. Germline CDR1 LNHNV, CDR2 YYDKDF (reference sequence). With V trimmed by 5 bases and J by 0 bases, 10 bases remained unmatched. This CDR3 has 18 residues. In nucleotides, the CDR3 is TGTGCCACCAGCGTCCGGGACAGAGCGATCTCTGGGGCCAACGTCCTGACTTTC. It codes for CATSVRDRAISGANVLTF.

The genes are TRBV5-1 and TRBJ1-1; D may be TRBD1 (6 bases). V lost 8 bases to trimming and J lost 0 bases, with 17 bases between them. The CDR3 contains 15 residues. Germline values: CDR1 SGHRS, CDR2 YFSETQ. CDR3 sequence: CASALGRGMNTEAFF. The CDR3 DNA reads TGCGCCAGTGCACTGGGCAGGGGAATGAACACTGAAGCTTTCTTT. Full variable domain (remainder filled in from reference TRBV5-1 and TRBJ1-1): KAGVTQTPRYLIKTRGQQVTLSCSPISGHRSVSWYQQTPGQGLQFLFEYFSETQRNKGNFPGRFSGRQFSNSRSEMNVSTLELGDSALYLCASALGRGMNTEAFFGQGTRLTVV.

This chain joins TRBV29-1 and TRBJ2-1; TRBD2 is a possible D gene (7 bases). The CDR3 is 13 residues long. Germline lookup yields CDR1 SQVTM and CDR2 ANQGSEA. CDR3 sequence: CGGGGRSYNEQFF. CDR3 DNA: TGCGGGGGGGGCGGGAGATCCTACAATGAGCAGTTCTTC.

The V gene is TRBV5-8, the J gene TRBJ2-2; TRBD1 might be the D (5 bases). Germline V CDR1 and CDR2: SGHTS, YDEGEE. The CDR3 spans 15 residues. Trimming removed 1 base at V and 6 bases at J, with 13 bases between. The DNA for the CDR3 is TGTGCCAGCAGCTTGTGGGGCGCAGGCTCCGGGGAGCTGTTTTTT. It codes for CASSLWGAGSGELFF. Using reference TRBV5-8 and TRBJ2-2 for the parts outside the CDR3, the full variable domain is EAGVTQSPTHLIKTRGQQATLRCSPISGHTSVYWYQQALGLGLQFLLWYDEGEERNRGNFPPRFSGRQFPNYSSELNVNALELEDSALYLCASSLWGAGSGELFFGEGSRLTVL.

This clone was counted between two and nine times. Here the CDR3 DNA reads TGTGCCAGCAGCCCACCAGGGATTGGGGCTGGGGCCAACGTCCTGACTTTC. Encoded protein: CASSPPGIGAGANVLTF. The V gene is TRBV7-9, the J gene TRBJ2-6; possible D gene TRBD1, 5 bases. This CDR3 region has 17 residues. The germline V and J ends were trimmed by 5 bases and 2 bases, with 16 bases remaining between them. Germline lookup yields CDR1 SEHNR and CDR2 FQNEAQ (reference sequence).